This entry describes one T cell receptor (beta chain). What antigen it recognizes has not been identified. This sample stems from a study of T cells expressing NK-cell markers (dated by TCRdb to the early 2020s). About the study as a whole: Several donors provided sorted CD3+CD56+NKG2C+, CD3+CD56+NKG2C- and CD3+CD56-NKG2C+ T-cell subsets, whose TCR beta-chain repertoires were profiled. Libraries were sequenced as 2 x 150 bp reads on Illumina HiSeq 2000/2500, MiSeq or NextSeq. Among the eight sequenced donors, seven were HCMV-seropositive and one was HCMV-seronegative. Randomly selected healthy volunteers, three men and five women, were used as the eight sequenced donors. Overall study results and their limits: In more than 5 donors, the dominant CD3+CD56+NKG2C+ clonotypes were found to rank among the top 10 CD8+ clonotypes and to make up about 1.0-7.0% of CD8+ T cells. Those dominant clonotypes were again the most abundant among CD3+CD56-NKG2C+ cells in several donors, at roughly 28.3-65%. It remained unclear whether the expanded NKG2C-expressing T cell clones were specific for HCMV antigens.

HCMV serostatus was determined by detecting HCMV-specific IgG in serum with a commercial ELISA kit. Ficoll density gradient centrifugation was used to isolate peripheral blood mononuclear cells from blood. The sequencing machine was an Illumina HiSeq 2000. The TCR beta cDNA libraries were made using 5'RACE template switching, a step that added both a universal primer site and unique molecular identifiers. Priming for cDNA synthesis came from the TCR beta constant segment, and two successive PCR amplification steps followed. Processing in the source paper ran as follows. Reads were demultiplexed and grouped by UMI with MIGEC, and clonotypes were assembled and quantified with MiTCR. To remove erroneous sequences, TCR cDNA sequences were retained only when supported by two or more reads. Downstream repertoire analysis used the tcR package, and clonotypes were matched across fractions by CDR3 nucleotide sequence plus V segment. VDJmatch was used to annotate antigen specificity against VDJdb, with one amino acid substitution in CDR3 allowed. TCRdb reprocessed the reads, reporting each CDR3 protein sequence once and no DNA. The V and J calls were determined by TCRdb, not by the authors. This sample's table carries over 150,000 distinct CDR3 sequences. The top ten constitute less than 40% of the sample.

From cysteine to phenylalanine, the CDR3 is 17 amino acids long. No DNA is listed. CDR1 and CDR2 were assigned from the germline V gene as MGHRA and YSYEKL. This TCR came from a woman aged 50 to 65 in good health. Donor details come from another sample of the same person, matched by shared clones. The specimen was blood T cells: a sorted CD56 or NKG2C T cell subset, CD4+ or CD8+ T cells, or bulk PBMC T cells (not recorded which). The rearranged chain carries TRBV4-1 and TRBJ2-1; TCRdb lists TRBD2, though no DNA is available to test this call. The CDR3 amino acid sequence is: CASSQDLALANGDEQFF.